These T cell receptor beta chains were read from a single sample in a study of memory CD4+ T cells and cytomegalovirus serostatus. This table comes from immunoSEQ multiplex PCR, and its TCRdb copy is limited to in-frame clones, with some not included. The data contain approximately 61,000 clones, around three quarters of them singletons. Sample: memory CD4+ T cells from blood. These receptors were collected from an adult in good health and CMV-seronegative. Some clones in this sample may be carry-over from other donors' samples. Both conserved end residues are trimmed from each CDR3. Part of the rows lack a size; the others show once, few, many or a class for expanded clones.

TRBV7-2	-	ASSLRRDSGGLTDTQY
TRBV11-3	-	ASSLRGQGLNQPQH
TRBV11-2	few	ASSQLQNTEAF
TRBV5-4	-	ASTPSLDRGEETQY
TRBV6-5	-	ASSSTGPYEQY
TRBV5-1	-	ASSLPGTAEAF
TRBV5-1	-	ASSPGPNTEAF
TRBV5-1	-	ASSSRQGSDTQY
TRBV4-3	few	ASSLTIGSYNEQF
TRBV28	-	ASTRGQFEQY
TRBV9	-	ASSADRGRNNEQF
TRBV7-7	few	ASSLDAYNEQF
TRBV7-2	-	ASSLGSLAGSSYNEQF
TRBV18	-	ASSRQGAREQY
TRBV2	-	ASSERLAGGLPYEQY
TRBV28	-	ASSPNYGYT
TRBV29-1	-	SALDREAGELF
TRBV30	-	AWSVQEGGYT
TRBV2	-	ASRDRTGGETQY
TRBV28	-	ASSLWGTSGSTDTQY
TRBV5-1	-	ASSQGPPNEKLF
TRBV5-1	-	ASQRGVGGETQY
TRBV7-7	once	ASSLVESLTFPGQGWTEAF
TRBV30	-	AWSSPRTGRTDTQY
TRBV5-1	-	ASSLVLTSGQETQY
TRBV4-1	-	ASSLRTGGRTEAF
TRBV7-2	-	ASSLNAGGRDEQF
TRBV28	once	ASSFAISGNTIY
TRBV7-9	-	ASSLERVNGYT
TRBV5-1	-	ASSLAHQANEQF
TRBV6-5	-	ASMNPGRGNTIY
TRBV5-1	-	ASKSGGAYNEQF
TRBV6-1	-	ASSARYSPLH
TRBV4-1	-	ASSQDGTSGEETQY
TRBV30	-	AWSAAGIYSNQPQH
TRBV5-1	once	ASSLAESSGSYDNEQF
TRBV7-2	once	ASTMVGFPYEKLF
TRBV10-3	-	AISESFIIQGKVGANVLT
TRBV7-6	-	ASSLGGGQGTSPLH
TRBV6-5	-	ASTPGIGTNTEAF
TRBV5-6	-	ASSSSPGAGRSEQY
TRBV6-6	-	ASSRRDSRTEAF